A single sample is the source of the 32 T cell receptor beta chains below, sequenced in a study of Ad26.COV2.S vaccination and SARS-CoV-2 variants. Treatment in this sample: 15 to 20 received Ad26.COV2.S at low or high dose, single or two shots; 5 received placebo; per-sample allocation not given. Specimens were obtained on day 63 following the first vaccine or placebo injection. Clones were sequenced by immunoSEQ multiplex PCR, and TCRdb holds only the in-frame ones, with some missing. The sample includes hundreds of thousands of clones, roughly nine tenths seen only once; the top ten take about 6.4%. The sample in question was peripheral blood, obtained in a trial of Ad26.COV2.S vaccine versus placebo. The receptors were gathered from a person aged 18-60 years who received the Ad26.COV2.S COVID-19 vaccine or a placebo.

This chain joins TRBV6-1 and TRBJ1-1, with 10 positions matching TRBD1. Germline-derived CDR1 and CDR2 are MNHNS and SASEGT. This CDR3 has 17 residues. The V segment lost 0 bases and the J segment 5 bases; nucleotides outside the gene matches: 9. The CDR3 DNA sequence: TGTGCCAGCAGTGAAGCGCTTCTGGGACAGGGGAGGACTGAAGCTTTCTTT. Its protein is CASSEALLGQGRTEAFF.

In its sample, this clone was seen once. The chain is built from TRBV30 and TRBJ1-2, with TRBD1 identical over 9 bases. This CDR3 is 13 amino acids long. The V segment lost 1 base and the J segment 5 bases; nucleotides outside the gene matches: 2. Germline CDR1 is GTSNPN and CDR2 is SVGIG (reference sequence). The CDR3 DNA follows: TGTGCCTGGAGTGAGACAGGGGGTTATGGCTACACCTTC. Protein sequence: CAWSETGGYGYTF.

The chain recombines TRBV11-2 with TRBJ1-1, with TRBD1 as a possible D gene (5 bases). V lost 5 bases, J lost 1 base, and 17 bases lay in between. Germline CDR1 is SGHAT and CDR2 is FQNNGV. The CDR3 is made up of 16 amino acids. The CDR3 nucleotides read TGTGCCAGCAGCCCAATCCCTGGACACAAGAACACTGAAGCTTTCTTT. This translates into CASSPIPGHKNTEAFF. The full variable domain, rest sourced from reference TRBV11-2 and TRBJ1-1, is EAGVAQSPRYKIIEKRQSVAFWCNPISGHATLYWYQQILGQGPKLLIQFQNNGVVDDSQLPKDRFSAERLKGVDSTLKIQPAKLEDSAVYLCASSPIPGHKNTEAFFGQGTRLTVV.

This sequence joins TRBV7-3 and TRBJ2-2, with 9 bases that match TRBD1. Germline CDR1 reads SGHTA; CDR2 reads FQGTGA. The CDR3 runs to 15 residues. With 4 bases clipped from V and 6 bases from J, the junction kept 6 bases outside the gene matches. CDR3 nucleotides: TGTGCCAGCAGCTCGGGACAGGGTTTCTCCGGGGAGCTGTTTTTT. It translates to CASSSGQGFSGELFF.

The V call is TRBV6-5, the J call TRBJ1-6; no clear D. V lost 4 bases, J lost 10 bases, and 20 bases lay in between. The CDR3 extends over 16 amino acids. Germline loops: CDR1 MNHEY, CDR2 SVGAGI. CDR3 bases: TGTGCCAGCAGTTCGGACGGGTCACCAGGCGGCTCACCCCTCCACTTT. Translation gives CASSSDGSPGGSPLHF.

The CDR3 region has the DNA TGTGCCAGCAGCGTAGGGGACAGGGGGCTAGCCGGAAACACCATATATTTT. Its translation: CASSVGDRGLAGNTIYF. This sequence joins TRBV9 and TRBJ1-3; TRBD1 aligns across 12 bases. Germline lookup yields CDR1 SGDLS and CDR2 YYNGEE. The V segment lost 0 bases and the J segment 4 bases; nucleotides outside the gene matches: 5. This CDR3 comprises 17 residues. The complete variable domain, with remaining parts taken from reference TRBV9 and TRBJ1-3, reads DSGVTQTPKHLITATGQRVTLRCSPRSGDLSVYWYQQSLDQGLQFLIQYYNGEERAKGNILERFSAQQFPDLHSELNLSSLELGDSALYFCASSVGDRGLAGNTIYFGEGSWLTVV.

The genes are TRBV2 and TRBJ1-4; TRBD1 aligns across 7 bases. The CDR3 loop spans 15 amino acids. With V trimmed by 4 bases and J by 3 bases, 5 bases remained unmatched. Germline assignment: CDR1 SNHLY and CDR2 FYNNEI. The CDR3: CASSGQGTANEKLFF. In nucleotides, the CDR3 is TGTGCCAGCAGTGGACAGGGTACGGCTAATGAAAAACTGTTTTTT.

The gene calls are TRBV7-2 and TRBJ2-4, with 7 bases aligning to TRBD1. The CDR3 extends over 12 amino acids. V lost 5 bases, J lost 11 bases, and 6 bases stayed unmatched. The germline V gene encodes CDR1 SGHTA and CDR2 FQGNSA. The DNA of the CDR3 is TGTGCCAGCAGCCTTGACAGGGTAGTTCAGTACTTC. It translates to CASSLDRVVQYF.

This rearrangement joins TRBV7-2 to TRBJ2-7; 9 bases agree with TRBD2. Germline trimming cut 5 bases from V and 3 bases from J; bases unmatched to any gene: 8. The CDR3 is 15 amino acids. CDR1 SGHTA and CDR2 FQGNSA come from the germline V gene. The CDR3 DNA reads TGTGCCAGCAGCCAGGTTAGCGGGAGTATCTACGAGCAGTACTTC. Residues: CASSQVSGSIYEQYF.

The genes are TRBV3-1 (or the pseudogene TRBV3-2) and TRBJ2-1; D unclear. The CDR3 spans 17 residues. V was pared by 4 bases and J by 4 bases, with 20 bases between. CDR1 and CDR2 (germline): LGHDT, YNNKEL (reference sequence). CDR3 protein: CASSPTSSVTDYNEQFF. In nucleotides, the CDR3 is TGTGCCAGCAGCCCGACTTCATCCGTGACTGATTACAATGAGCAGTTCTTC.

Worth noting for this clone: The junction departs from the called germline gene at one end, perhaps through a read error. V usage is TRBV24-1 and J usage is TRBJ2-7; TRBD1 agrees at 7 bases. Germline assignment: CDR1 KGHDR and CDR2 SFDVKD. This CDR3 is 10 amino acids long. The CDR3 loop is CATSDGTVSF. The CDR3 bases are TGTGCCACCAGTGACGGGACAGTAAGTTTC.

The table lists this clone with a count of one. The rearrangement joins TRBV7-2 to TRBJ2-5; D is perhaps TRBD2 (6 bases). The CDR3 totals 13 residues. Trimming took off 5 bases at V and 5 bases at J, with 12 bases between the two ends. Germline CDR1 and CDR2: SGHTA and FQGNSA. CDR3 in DNA: TGTGCCAGCAGCATACTAGCCGGGGAGACCCAGTACTTC. This gives the protein CASSILAGETQYF.

The chain is built from TRBV27 and TRBJ2-7; 8 bases line up with TRBD2. Germline V gives CDR1 MNHEY, CDR2 SMNVEV (reference sequence). The CDR3 loop spans 15 amino acids. V shed 5 bases and J 8 bases; nucleotides not matched to a gene: 14. In DNA form, the CDR3 reads TGTGCCAGCAGTCCTCCCGCGAGCGGGAGTCGGAAGCAGTACTTC. Amino acid sequence: CASSPPASGSRKQYF.

The genes are TRBV6-2 or TRBV6-3 and TRBJ2-7; 8 positions agree with TRBD1. In germline, CDR1 is MNHEY, CDR2 SVGEGT. The V and J ends lost 0 bases and 3 bases, in that order; junction bases with no gene match: 13. This CDR3 is 18 amino acids long. CDR3: CASSYSITRQGAIYEQYF. The CDR3 nucleotides are TGTGCCAGCAGTTACTCGATTACGAGGCAGGGGGCTATCTACGAGCAGTACTTC.

This clone has ten or more counts. The genes are TRBV6-2 or TRBV6-3 and TRBJ2-7, with 7 positions matching TRBD1. V dropped 4 bases and J dropped 6; count of bases not matched to a gene: 12. The CDR3 sequence is 15 residues long. CDR1 is MNHEY and CDR2 is SVGEGT in the germline V gene. CDR3 residues: CASSSKGDSGAEQYF. The CDR3 nucleotides read TGTGCCAGCAGTTCAAAAGGGGACAGTGGTGCCGAGCAGTACTTC.

The CDR3 spells CASRLPVGLSYNEQFF. The CDR3 bases are TGTGCCAGCAGACTACCGGTGGGGCTAAGCTACAATGAGCAGTTCTTC. This chain joins TRBV7-2 and TRBJ2-1; a possible D gene is TRBD1 (5 bases). Germline V gene sequence: CDR1 SGHTA, CDR2 FQGNSA. CDR3 length: 16 residues. With 6 bases removed from V and 3 bases from J, the gap between germline ends came to 18 bases.

V and J are TRBV24-1 and TRBJ2-1, with D unresolved. Germline V gives CDR1 KGHDR, CDR2 SFDVKD. The CDR3 extends over 13 amino acids. Between the trimmed V and J ends, which lost 3 bases and 8 bases, there was a span of 10 bases. CDR3 DNA: TGTGCCACCAGTGATGGCGGAATCCATGAGCAGTTCTTC. This translates into CATSDGGIHEQFF.

The V and J genes are TRBV7-3 and TRBJ2-6; TRBD1 might be the D (6 bases). Germline CDR1 reads SGHTA; CDR2 reads FQGTGA. The CDR3 totals 19 residues. V lost 7 bases and J lost 4, with 26 bases in between. CDR3 in DNA: TGTGCCAGCACAAGCGCCAGGGGCTCAGCCTTTTCCGGGGCCAACGTCCTGACTTTC. This sequence encodes CASTSARGSAFSGANVLTF.

The V call is TRBV6-1, the J call TRBJ1-2; 7 bases are a match to TRBD1. Germline lookup yields CDR1 MNHNS and CDR2 SASEGT. This CDR3 contains 17 residues. The V segment lost 1 base and the J segment 4 bases; nucleotides outside the gene matches: 12. The CDR3 DNA follows: TGTGCCAGCAGTGAAGGAGGCTACAGGGGAGGAGGCTATGGCTACACCTTC. Translating gives CASSEGGYRGGGYGYTF.

The table lists this clone with a count of one. The rearrangement uses TRBV6-2 or TRBV6-3 and TRBJ2-3; 7 bases line up with TRBD2. Trimming removed 6 bases from V and 8 bases from J; junction bases left unmatched: 11. CDR1 MNHEY and CDR2 SVGEGT come from the germline V gene. CDR3 length: 14 residues. DNA of the CDR3: TGTGCCAGCAGCATGGCGGGGGTGAGGGGTACGCAGTATTTT. This sequence encodes CASSMAGVRGTQYF.

The V call is TRBV21-1, the J call TRBJ1-6. TRBV21-1 is classified as a pseudogene. The CDR3 has 15 amino acids. The CDR3 loop is CAAFGGGRSNSPLHF. The DNA for the CDR3 is TGTGCCGCATTCGGGGGGGGAAGAAGCAATTCACCCCTCCACTTT.

The chain uses TRBV5-1 and TRBJ1-4, with 7 bases fitting TRBD1. CDR3 size: 15 residues. After removal of 0 bases from V and 5 bases from J, the junction contained 4 bases not matched to a gene. CDR1 is SGHRS and CDR2 is YFSETQ in the germline V gene. The CDR3 here is CASSLGGQRNEKLFF. CDR3 in DNA: TGCGCCAGCAGCTTGGGGGGACAGAGAAATGAAAAACTGTTTTTT.

V is TRBV11-3 and J is TRBJ2-7; D may match TRBD1 or TRBD2 (5 bases each). The CDR3 extends over 14 amino acids. Germline V gene lookup returns CDR1 SGHNT and CDR2 YENEEA. V dropped 0 bases and J dropped 5 bases, with 11 bases sitting between them. In nucleotides, the CDR3 is TGTGCCAGCAGCTTAGAAGAGGGGACGAACGAGCAGTACTTC. The encoded protein is CASSLEEGTNEQYF. The full variable domain, completed using reference TRBV11-3 and TRBJ2-7, is EAGVVQSPRYKIIEKKQPVAFWCNPISGHNTLYWYLQNLGQGPELLIRYENEEAVDDSQLPKDRFSAERLKGVDSTLKIQPAELGDSAVYLCASSLEEGTNEQYFGPGTRLTVT.

The V call is TRBV5-4, the J call TRBJ2-1; D unresolved. This CDR3 has 17 amino acids. Trimming left V 1 base short and J 3 bases short, with 17 bases between. From germline, CDR1 is SGHNT and CDR2 YYREEE (reference sequence). CDR3 sequence (DNA): TGTGCCAGCAGCTTGTACGTCACACGGAAAAACTACAATGAGCAGTTCTTC. Its protein product is CASSLYVTRKNYNEQFF.

J is TRBJ2-3 and V is TRBV14, with 11 positions matching TRBD2. Germline CDR1 reads SGHDN; CDR2 reads FVKESK. After removal of 3 bases from V and 6 bases from J, the junction contained 11 bases not matched to a gene. This CDR3 spans 17 amino acids. CDR3 coding DNA: TGTGCCAGCAGCCAGTCGATTAGCGGGGGGGCCTGGGATACGCAGTATTTT. This sequence encodes CASSQSISGGAWDTQYF.

Only a few counts were recorded for this clone. V usage is TRBV9 and J usage is TRBJ1-6, with no clear D. Germline CDR1 reads SGDLS; CDR2 reads YYNGEE. Trimming cost V 4 bases and J 6 bases, with 11 bases left between them. The CDR3 has 14 residues. CDR3 sequence (DNA): TGTGCCAGCAGCCTGGAGGTTTCTAATTCACCCCTCCACTTT. Translating gives CASSLEVSNSPLHF. The whole variable domain, remainder taken from reference TRBV9 and TRBJ1-6, is DSGVTQTPKHLITATGQRVTLRCSPRSGDLSVYWYQQSLDQGLQFLIQYYNGEERAKGNILERFSAQQFPDLHSELNLSSLELGDSALYFCASSLEVSNSPLHFGNGTRLTVT.

J is TRBJ1-2 and V is TRBV4-3, with D unresolved. CDR1 and CDR2 (germline): LGHNA, YSLEER. With 2 bases removed from V and 6 bases from J, the gap between germline ends came to 10 bases. This CDR3 region has 13 residues. The DNA for the CDR3 is TGCGCCAGCAGCCAACTTAAGGCGGATGGCTACACCTTC. Translation gives CASSQLKADGYTF.

V gene TRBV7-3 combines with J gene TRBJ2-2, with TRBD1 as a possible D gene (6 bases). This CDR3 contains 13 residues. Germline V gene lookup returns CDR1 SGHTA and CDR2 FQGTGA. V was pared by 5 bases and J by 6 bases, with 10 bases between. The DNA of the CDR3 is TGTGCCAGCAGCCCTACAGGGCCCGGGGAGCTGTTTTTT. Protein: CASSPTGPGELFF.

This clone was seen only once. The chain has TRBV14 and TRBJ2-6, with 8 positions matching TRBD2. V dropped 1 base and J dropped 2; count of bases not matched to a gene: 1. This CDR3 is 16 amino acids long. CDR1 and CDR2 from the germline V gene are SGHDN and FVKESK. For the CDR3, the DNA is TGTGCCAGCAGCCAAGTCGGGGGGGCTGGGGCCAACGTCCTGACTTTC. It specifies CASSQVGGAGANVLTF.

The J gene is TRBJ2-7, the V gene TRBV13; 7 bases agree with TRBD2. The junction had 6 bases not matched to a gene; V was cut back by 3 bases and J by 4 bases. Germline V lookup: CDR1 PRHDT, CDR2 FYEKMQ (reference sequence). The CDR3 sequence is 14 residues long. The CDR3 nucleotides read TGTGCCAGCAGCTTGACCCTAGCGGCATACGAGCAGTACTTC. It yields the protein CASSLTLAAYEQYF.

The genes are TRBV5-1 and TRBJ2-7; 12 bases fit TRBD1. CDR1 is SGHRS, CDR2 YFSETQ, per germline. The CDR3 contains 15 residues. J lost 7 bases, V lost 2 bases, and 7 bases had no gene match. CDR3 amino acids: CASSLTGDRGHEQYF. The CDR3 coding sequence is TGCGCCAGCAGCTTAACTGGGGACAGGGGGCATGAGCAGTACTTC.

The chain joins TRBV14 to TRBJ1-5, with no clear D. The CDR3 contains 13 residues. Trimming removed 3 bases at V and 5 bases at J, with 8 bases between. Germline lookup yields CDR1 SGHDN and CDR2 FVKESK. CDR3 nucleotides: TGTGCCAGCAGCCAGGGGTATTATCAGCCCCAGCATTTT. Amino acid sequence: CASSQGYYQPQHF. Full variable domain (missing parts from reference TRBV14 and TRBJ1-5): EAGVTQFPSHSVIEKGQTVTLRCDPISGHDNLYWYRRVMGKEIKFLLHFVKESKQDESGMPNNRFLAERTGGTYSTLKVQPAELEDSGVYFCASSQGYYQPQHFGDGTRLSIL.